The 27 T cell receptor beta chains in this list originate from one sample, sequenced in a study of blood T cell repertoires in COVID-19. Measured with immunoSEQ multiplex PCR; TCRdb has only the in-frame clones, and not every one. The sample yields under 150,000 clones, approximately 68% seen once. The sample was peripheral blood. These receptors were obtained from a woman aged 65 to 85 with acute or convalescent COVID-19.

The V and J genes are TRBV10-3 and TRBJ2-1; D may be TRBD2 (6 bases). Germline V gives CDR1 ENHRY, CDR2 SYGVKD. The CDR3 has 15 amino acids. The germline V and J ends were trimmed by 2 bases and 3 bases, with 11 bases remaining between them. The chain's CDR3 is CAISEISGYYNEQFF. The CDR3 DNA sequence: TGTGCCATCAGTGAGATAAGCGGGTACTACAATGAGCAGTTCTTC.

Worth noting for this clone: The same CDR3 arises from other DNA sequences in this sample as well. CDR3 coding DNA: TGTGCCAGCAGTTTTTATAGCAATCAGCCCCAGCATTTT. Its protein is CASSFYSNQPQHF. The chain uses TRBV7-2 and TRBJ1-5; no reliable D call. From germline, CDR1 is SGHTA and CDR2 FQGNSA. This CDR3 contains 13 residues. Trimming shortened V by 6 bases and J by 0 bases, and 6 bases separated the two germline ends.

The chain is built from TRBV6-5 and TRBJ1-2; 7 nucleotides line up with TRBD1. Trimming took 9 bases from V and 8 from J; bases not matched to a gene: 9. Germline lookup yields CDR1 MNHEY and CDR2 SVGAGI. The CDR3 loop spans 12 amino acids. CDR3 amino acids: CASKRTGVGYTF. The DNA of the CDR3 is TGTGCCAGTAAACGTACAGGGGTGGGCTACACCTTC.

This clone came up once. The chain has TRBV5-1 and TRBJ2-7, with 8 bases matching TRBD1. Germline lookup yields CDR1 SGHRS and CDR2 YFSETQ. J gave up 3 bases and V 4 bases, and 9 bases lay outside the gene matches. The CDR3 loop spans 15 amino acids. Here the CDR3 DNA reads TGCGCCAGCAGCACATCGACAGGGGCCTTCTACGAGCAGTACTTC. This encodes CASSTSTGAFYEQYF.

The rearrangement uses TRBV14 and TRBJ1-3; D might be TRBD1 (5 bases). The CDR3 totals 14 residues. The V gene lost 0 bases and the J gene lost 8 bases, with 11 bases spanning the gap. CDR1 is SGHDN, CDR2 FVKESK, per germline. CDR3 nucleotides: TGTGCCAGCAGCCAAGAAGGCGGGGCGGACACCATATATTTT. Protein sequence: CASSQEGGADTIYF.

The chain recombines TRBV7-2 with TRBJ2-5; the match to TRBD2 covers 11 bases. CDR3 length: 13 residues. Losses at the gene ends were 8 bases for V and 5 bases for J; bases not matched to a gene: 4. CDR1 is SGHTA, CDR2 FQGNSA, per germline. CDR3 in DNA: TGTGCCAGCGGGGTAGCGGGGGGGGAGACCCAGTACTTC. Residues: CASGVAGGETQYF.

The chain carries TRBV29-1 and TRBJ2-2; 8 bases line up with TRBD1. J gave up 2 bases and V 5 bases, and 7 bases lay outside the gene matches. The V gene's germline CDR1 is SQVTM and CDR2 ANQGSEA. The CDR3 runs to 15 residues. The DNA for the CDR3 is TGCAGCGTTTTAGGCCAGGGGGCAAACACCGGGGAGCTGTTTTTT. Its translation: CSVLGQGANTGELFF.

The V and J genes are TRBV6-1 and TRBJ1-6; D may be TRBD1 (5 bases). Looked up from germline, CDR1 is MNHNS and CDR2 is SASEGT. With 4 bases removed from V and 0 bases from J, the gap between germline ends came to 13 bases. The CDR3 runs 17 residues. The CDR3 DNA is TGTGCCAGCAGTGGAGACAGAGCGGGCTCCTATAATTCACCCCTCCACTTT. It yields the protein CASSGDRAGSYNSPLHF.

This chain's CDR3 is CASSPLTGQSGGYTF. In DNA form, the CDR3 reads TGTGCCAGCAGCCCATTGACAGGACAGTCGGGAGGCTACACCTTC. The rearrangement links TRBV7-2 to TRBJ1-2; TRBD1 is a possible D gene (6 bases). V was trimmed by 5 bases and J by 8 bases, leaving 21 bases between them. Germline values: CDR1 SGHTA, CDR2 FQGNSA. The CDR3 is 15 residues long.

The V and J genes are TRBV5-1 and TRBJ2-5; 15 bases are shared with TRBD2. This CDR3 spans 17 amino acids. V was pared by 3 bases and J by 5 bases, with 8 bases of the junction left unmatched. Germline V gene sequence: CDR1 SGHRS, CDR2 YFSETQ. This CDR3 is CASSSGLAGGPRETQYF. The CDR3, as DNA: TGCGCCAGCAGCTCCGGACTAGCGGGAGGGCCCCGGGAGACCCAGTACTTC.

The chain combines TRBV11-2 with TRBJ2-7; D possibly corresponds to TRBD2 (5 bases). CDR1 is SGHAT and CDR2 is FQNNGV in the germline V gene. V was shortened by 6 bases and J by 4 bases, with 7 bases between the two germline ends. The CDR3 sequence is 11 residues long. CDR3 DNA: TGTGCCAGCAGAAGGGAGTACGAGCAGTACTTC. This codes for CASRREYEQYF.

The chain employs TRBV3-1 (or the pseudogene TRBV3-2) and TRBJ2-6; the D is unclear. CDR1 is LGHDT, CDR2 YNNKEL, per germline (reference sequence). The V end lost 0 bases, the J end lost 4 bases, and 13 bases lay between the germline ends. This CDR3 comprises 17 residues. CDR3 in amino acids: CASSQEEQRIGANVLTF. In DNA form, the CDR3 reads TGTGCCAGCAGCCAAGAGGAGCAGCGTATCGGGGCCAACGTCCTGACTTTC.

The V call is TRBV11-2, the J call TRBJ2-3, with no clear D. Trimming took 0 bases from V and 2 from J, leaving 9 bases between them. The germline V gene has CDR1 SGHAT and CDR2 FQNNGV. This CDR3 has 15 amino acids. In DNA, the CDR3 is TGTGCCAGCAGCTTAGACGGCAGGAACACAGATACGCAGTATTTT. It is translated as CASSLDGRNTDTQYF.

This clone was detected many times. The J gene is TRBJ1-2, the V gene TRBV9, with a possible D match to TRBD1 (5 bases). The CDR3 loop spans 15 amino acids. CDR1 is SGDLS and CDR2 is YYNGEE in the germline V gene. The V and J ends lost 0 bases and 3 bases respectively, with 12 bases between them. CDR3 in DNA: TGTGCCAGCAGCGTAGATGGCAGGGCCGACTATGGCTACACCTTC. Residues: CASSVDGRADYGYTF.

The genes are TRBV14 and TRBJ2-3; a possible D gene is TRBD2 (6 bases). The CDR3 covers 16 residues. Germline V CDR1 and CDR2: SGHDN, FVKESK. Trimming shortened V by 0 bases and J by 0 bases, and 10 bases separated the two germline ends. CDR3 residues: CASSQDGGISTDTQYF. The CDR3 DNA is TGTGCCAGCAGCCAAGATGGGGGGATTAGCACAGATACGCAGTATTTT.

The chain has TRBV6-6 and TRBJ1-5; D call uncertain. The V gene lost 0 bases and the J gene lost 2 bases, with 11 bases spanning the gap. The CDR3 totals 16 residues. Germline CDR1 MNHNY, CDR2 SVGAGI (reference sequence). As DNA, the CDR3 is TGTGCCAGCAGTTACTCCGGGTACGAGGGCAATCAGCCCCAGCATTTT. Protein product: CASSYSGYEGNQPQHF.

The gene calls are TRBV3-1 (or the pseudogene TRBV3-2) and TRBJ2-1, with D perhaps matching TRBD2 (6 bases). The CDR3 extends over 16 amino acids. V lost 2 bases, J lost 3 bases, and 14 bases lay in between. Germline CDR1 LGHDT, CDR2 YNNKEL (reference sequence). CDR3 amino acids: CASSQTVRGNYNEQFF. CDR3 coding DNA: TGTGCCAGCAGCCAAACCGTCCGCGGGAACTACAATGAGCAGTTCTTC.

The CDR3 protein is CASSYSRQASGNTIYF. CDR3 DNA sequence: TGTGCCAGCAGTTACTCACGACAGGCCTCTGGAAACACCATATATTTT. The chain couples TRBV6-5 to TRBJ1-3; D possibly corresponds to TRBD1 (6 bases). Germline loops: CDR1 MNHEY, CDR2 SVGAGI. This CDR3 contains 16 residues. Trimming removed 0 bases from V and 0 bases from J, with 9 bases in between.

This chain uses TRBV18 with TRBJ1-3; 7 bases agree with TRBD1. The ends lost 3 bases at V and 4 bases at J; junction bases unmatched: 9. Germline-derived CDR1 and CDR2 are KGHSH and LQKENI. The CDR3 length is 16 residues. The chain's CDR3 is CASSPTVGDRGNTIYF. The CDR3 DNA sequence: TGTGCCAGCTCACCGACGGTGGGGGACAGAGGAAACACCATATATTTT.

The CDR3 protein is CAWSQTSWEQFF. CDR3 bases: TGTGCCTGGAGCCAGACTAGTTGGGAGCAGTTCTTC. V is TRBV30 and J is TRBJ2-1; D perhaps matches TRBD2 (6 bases). The germline gives CDR1 GTSNPN, CDR2 SVGIG (reference sequence). There are 12 residues in the CDR3. Trimming removed 3 bases from V and 10 bases from J, with 13 bases in between.

This clone was counted between two and nine times. The chain uses TRBV18 and TRBJ2-5, with 7 positions matching TRBD1. Germline V CDR1 and CDR2: KGHSH, LQKENI. J gave up 5 bases and V 6 bases, and 9 bases lay outside the gene matches. The CDR3 spans 14 residues. DNA of the CDR3: TGTGCCAGCTCGCCGCCGGGACAGAGGGAGACCCAGTACTTC. This codes for CASSPPGQRETQYF. The entire variable domain, with the rest obtained from reference TRBV18 and TRBJ2-5, is as follows: NAGVMQNPRHLVRRRGQEARLRCSPMKGHSHVYWYRQLPEEGLKFMVYLQKENIIDESGMPKERFSAEFPKEGPSILRIQQVVRGDSAAYFCASSPPGQRETQYFGPGTRLLVL.

The rearrangement uses TRBV7-8 and TRBJ2-1, with TRBD2 identical over 10 bases. J gave up 1 base and V 4 bases, and 10 bases lay outside the gene matches. This CDR3 is built from 18 residues. Germline V CDR1 and CDR2: SGHVS, FQNEAQ. CDR3 nucleotides: TGTGCCAGCAGCTCATCGAGCGGGGGGGTCCTTTCCTACAATGAGCAGTTCTTC. Protein sequence: CASSSSSGGVLSYNEQFF.

The chain couples TRBV10-3 to TRBJ2-3, with TRBD1 identical over 8 bases. CDR3 size: 16 residues. The germline V gene encodes CDR1 ENHRY and CDR2 SYGVKD. Losses at the gene ends were 3 bases for V and 1 base for J; bases not matched to a gene: 6. As DNA, the CDR3 is TGTGCCATCAGTGAATCGACAGGGGTAGGCACAGATACGCAGTATTTT. Translation: CAISESTGVGTDTQYF.

J is TRBJ2-1 and V is TRBV18; maybe TRBD2 (7 bases). The CDR3 extends over 14 amino acids. Trimming took off 3 bases at V and 9 bases at J, with 15 bases between the two ends. Germline assignment: CDR1 KGHSH and CDR2 LQKENI. The CDR3 bases are TGTGCCAGCTCACCTCCGGCAGGGGAGGGTGAGCAGTTCTTC. Amino acids: CASSPPAGEGEQFF.

The V call is TRBV7-2, the J call TRBJ1-5; D remains ambiguous. Per the germline V gene, CDR1 is SGHTA and CDR2 is FQGNSA. V was clipped by 4 bases and J by 4 bases, with 14 bases between them. This CDR3 region has 15 residues. The CDR3 sequence is CASSSWGGGNQPQHF. In DNA, the CDR3 is TGTGCCAGCAGCTCATGGGGAGGAGGGAATCAGCCCCAGCATTTT.

The V and J genes are TRBV11-2 and TRBJ2-3; 10 nucleotides match TRBD1. CDR3 size: 16 residues. V gave up 7 bases and J gave up 0 bases; unmatched junction bases: 7. From germline, CDR1 is SGHAT and CDR2 FQNNGV. Written as DNA, the CDR3 is TGTGCCAGCACCCCTCGACAGGGGGCAAGCACAGATACGCAGTATTTT. Translation: CASTPRQGASTDTQYF.

The chain is built from TRBV19 and TRBJ1-1, with TRBD1 identical over 9 bases. The CDR3 consists of 14 residues. V shed 4 bases and J 4 bases; nucleotides not matched to a gene: 4. Germline V gives CDR1 LNHDA, CDR2 SQIVND (reference sequence). As DNA, the CDR3 is TGTGCCAGTAGTAGGGGACAGGGAATCACTGAAGCTTTCTTT. It is translated as CASSRGQGITEAFF.